A single sample is the source of the 18 T cell receptor beta chains below, sequenced in a study of blood T cell repertoires in COVID-19 (dated by TCRdb to 2019 to 2021). The receptor library was made with the immunoSEQ multiplex PCR assay. TCRdb retrieved this table from immuneACCESS and kept in-frame rearrangements only. Not all clones are present; in checked studies, unresolved V genes account for under half, and no reason is known for the remainder. For this sample the table gives a few hundred thousand clones, of which 86% were detected only once. 1.5% to 2% of the sample is in the top ten clones. Sequenced input: peripheral blood. The receptors were gathered from a woman aged 50 to 60 with acute or convalescent COVID-19.

V is TRBV6-2 or TRBV6-3 and J is TRBJ1-5; tentatively, D is TRBD1 (5 bases). CDR1 and CDR2 (germline): MNHEY, SVGEGT. The germline V and J ends were trimmed by 6 bases and 6 bases, with 24 bases remaining between them. The CDR3 runs to 17 residues. The DNA of the CDR3 is TGTGCCAGCAGCCAAATAAGGGGCCAGCGCGGCGGTCAGCCCCAGCATTTT. As protein: CASSQIRGQRGGQPQHF.

This chain joins TRBV30 and TRBJ2-3, with 13 bases identical to TRBD2. The trim removed 5 bases at V and 4 bases at J, leaving 6 bases unmatched. Germline CDR1 reads GTSNPN; CDR2 reads SVGIG (reference sequence). The CDR3 consists of 15 residues. In DNA form, the CDR3 reads TGTGCCTGGGCCGGGACTAGCGGGATATCAGATACGCAGTATTTT. It specifies CAWAGTSGISDTQYF.

This clone was counted only a few times. This chain links TRBV4-1 with TRBJ2-1, with 14 bases lining up with TRBD2. Germline loops: CDR1 MGHRA, CDR2 YSYEKL. V was clipped by 4 bases and J by 10 bases; unmatched bases: 9. The CDR3 is 16 amino acids. The CDR3 coding sequence is TGCGCCAGCAGCCGATGGGGACTAGCGGGAGAATACGAGCAGTTCTTC. It encodes CASSRWGLAGEYEQFF.

The chain employs TRBV4-1 and TRBJ1-1, with TRBD1 matching 7 bases. Per germline, CDR1 MGHRA and CDR2 YSYEKL. With 1 base clipped from V and 3 bases from J, the junction kept 11 bases outside the gene matches. This CDR3 spans 17 amino acids. CDR3: CASSQGMLQGWDTEAFF. The DNA for the CDR3 is TGCGCCAGCAGCCAAGGAATGCTACAGGGGTGGGACACTGAAGCTTTCTTT.

This rearrangement joins TRBV12-5 to TRBJ2-3; 8 nucleotides line up with TRBD1. The V segment lost 5 bases and the J segment 4 bases; nucleotides outside the gene matches: 5. The CDR3 has 14 amino acids. Germline V gene lookup returns CDR1 LGHNT and CDR2 FRNRAP. The CDR3 region has the DNA TGTGCTAGTGGTACAGGACAGGGCGCAGATACGCAGTATTTT. This encodes CASGTGQGADTQYF.

This chain links TRBV10-3 with TRBJ1-2; D perhaps matches TRBD1 (6 bases). The CDR3 is 14 amino acids. Trimming removed 5 bases at V and 4 bases at J, with 14 bases between. The germline CDR1 and CDR2 sequences are ENHRY and SYGVKD. The CDR3 region is CAISLTGRSYGYTF. The CDR3 DNA follows: TGTGCCATCAGTCTTACAGGGAGAAGCTATGGCTACACCTTC.

The chain recombines TRBV19 with TRBJ2-1; tentative D call: TRBD2 (5 bases). Germline V CDR1 and CDR2: LNHDA, SQIVND (reference sequence). The CDR3 has 15 amino acids. Trimming left V 5 bases short and J 0 bases short, with 11 bases between. The CDR3 sequence: CASSEGLSSYNEQFF. The CDR3 DNA reads as TGTGCCAGTAGTGAGGGCTTAAGCTCCTACAATGAGCAGTTCTTC.

The gene calls are TRBV6-1 and TRBJ2-7, with TRBD1 identical over 8 bases. J was trimmed by 3 bases and V by 1 base; bases with no gene match: 5. The length of the CDR3 is 15 residues. CDR1 and CDR2 (germline): MNHNS, SASEGT. The CDR3 sequence is CASSEGVQGDYEQYF. The DNA of the CDR3 is TGTGCCAGCAGTGAAGGGGTACAGGGGGACTACGAGCAGTACTTC.

The CDR3 sequence: CASSIGDRDEQYF. The CDR3 bases are TGTGCCAGTAGTATCGGGGACAGGGACGAGCAGTACTTC. V usage is TRBV19 and J usage is TRBJ2-7; 9 bases align to TRBD1. The CDR3 has 13 residues. The germline V gene encodes CDR1 LNHDA and CDR2 SQIVND (reference sequence). V was pared by 3 bases and J by 5 bases, with 2 bases of the junction left unmatched.

This sequence joins TRBV18 and TRBJ2-3, with 11 positions matching TRBD2. Looked up from germline, CDR1 is KGHSH and CDR2 is LQKENI. This CDR3 is built from 15 residues. Losses at the gene ends were 1 base for V and 4 bases for J; bases not matched to a gene: 1. The CDR3 spells CASSPLAGGSDTQYF. CDR3 sequence (DNA): TGTGCCAGCTCACCACTAGCGGGAGGGTCAGATACGCAGTATTTT. Full variable domain (rest looked up from reference TRBV18 and TRBJ2-3): NAGVMQNPRHLVRRRGQEARLRCSPMKGHSHVYWYRQLPEEGLKFMVYLQKENIIDESGMPKERFSAEFPKEGPSILRIQQVVRGDSAAYFCASSPLAGGSDTQYFGPGTRLTVL.

This clone has just a few counts. The gene calls are TRBV7-2 and TRBJ2-2, with D perhaps matching TRBD1 (5 bases). V lost 4 bases, J lost 3 bases, and 9 bases lay in between. This CDR3 comprises 14 residues. Germline CDR1 is SGHTA and CDR2 is FQGNSA. The chain's CDR3 is CASSYDSYTGELFF. CDR3 in DNA: TGTGCCAGCAGCTATGACAGCTACACCGGGGAGCTGTTTTTT. The whole variable domain, remainder taken from reference TRBV7-2 and TRBJ2-2, is GAGVSQSPSNKVTEKGKDVELRCDPISGHTALYWYRQSLGQGLEFLIYFQGNSAPDKSGLPSDRFSAERTGGSVSTLTIQRTQQEDSAVYLCASSYDSYTGELFFGEGSRLTVL.

This clone was seen more than once but under ten times. CDR3 bases: TGTGCCAGCAGTTTAGCCAGGGGAGCCTACGAGCAGTACTTC. Protein product: CASSLARGAYEQYF. V is TRBV27 and J is TRBJ2-7, with D possibly matching TRBD1 (6 bases). There are 14 residues in the CDR3. V lost 2 bases to trimming and J lost 2 bases, with 10 bases between them. Germline V gene data show CDR1 as MNHEY and CDR2 as SMNVEV (reference sequence).

The V call is TRBV9, the J call TRBJ2-1; 8 bases align to TRBD2. V was pared by 4 bases and J by 2 bases, with 14 bases of the junction left unmatched. Germline V gene sequence: CDR1 SGDLS, CDR2 YYNGEE. The CDR3 consists of 18 residues. CDR3 in amino acids: CASSPLGGSGGPYNEQFF. CDR3 in DNA: TGTGCCAGCAGCCCTCTTGGTGGATCGGGAGGGCCCTACAATGAGCAGTTCTTC.

This clone was detected a few times. The chain carries TRBV28 and TRBJ2-7; TRBD2 matches at 13 bases. Germline values: CDR1 MDHEN, CDR2 SYDVKM. There are 16 residues in the CDR3. J was trimmed by 3 bases and V by 6 bases; bases with no gene match: 8. The CDR3 coding sequence is TGTGCCAGCAGCCGGACTAGCGGGAGTTGGGGCTACGAGCAGTACTTC. Residues: CASSRTSGSWGYEQYF.

The rearrangement links TRBV4-1 to TRBJ2-5, with TRBD1 identical over 7 bases. The CDR3 is made up of 17 amino acids. Germline CDR1 reads MGHRA; CDR2 reads YSYEKL. With V trimmed by 0 bases and J by 3 bases, 10 bases remained unmatched. The CDR3 here is CASSQDPPQGVKETQYF. Here the CDR3 DNA reads TGCGCCAGCAGCCAAGACCCTCCCCAGGGGGTTAAAGAGACCCAGTACTTC.

This rearrangement joins TRBV27 to TRBJ1-3; no definite D call. CDR1 is MNHEY and CDR2 is SMNVEV in the germline V gene (reference sequence). The CDR3 has 11 amino acids. Trimming shortened V by 6 bases and J by 8 bases, and 8 bases separated the two germline ends. The CDR3 DNA reads TGTGCCAGCAGGTTCGGTGACACCATATATTTT. This encodes CASRFGDTIYF.

The CDR3 reads CASSPTLAERTDTQYF. The CDR3 DNA follows: TGTGCCAGTAGCCCCACGCTGGCGGAACGCACAGATACGCAGTATTTT. The J gene is TRBJ2-3, the V gene TRBV19; D not certain. V dropped 6 bases and J dropped 1 base, with 17 bases sitting between them. Germline V gene sequence: CDR1 LNHDA, CDR2 SQIVND (reference sequence). The CDR3 sequence is 16 residues long. Complete variable domain (other parts from reference TRBV19 and TRBJ2-3): DGGITQSPKYLFRKEGQNVTLSCEQNLNHDAMYWYRQDPGQGLRLIYYSQIVNDFQKGDIAEGYSVSREKKESFPLTVTSAQKNPTAFYLCASSPTLAERTDTQYFGPGTRLTVL.

This clone is a singleton in its sample. This rearrangement joins TRBV7-9 to TRBJ2-7, with 7 bases aligning to TRBD2. Germline V gene lookup returns CDR1 SEHNR and CDR2 FQNEAQ (reference sequence). Unmatched junction bases numbered 18, after V lost 5 bases and J lost 2 bases. The CDR3 contains 18 residues. This chain's CDR3 is CASSPRGRLAPFTYEQYF. The CDR3 nucleotides are TGTGCCAGCAGCCCCCGCGGAAGACTAGCTCCTTTCACCTACGAGCAGTACTTC.